These T cell receptor beta chains were read from a single sample in a study of cytomegalovirus exposure and HLA in healthy donors. TCRdb's copy holds only in-frame clones and misses some; the assay was immunoSEQ multiplex PCR. The sample consists of some 150,000 clones, about 71% of them appearing once. Sample: PBMCs. All receptors come from a woman aged 55-75 years in good health and CMV-seropositive. CDR3s leave out the opening cysteine and the closing phenylalanine or tryptophan. The D gene is left open where the match is weak. Where a row states a size, it is once, few, many or the class of an expanded clone; other rows omit it.

v_call	clone_size	j_call	d_call	cdr3_aa
TRBV6-5	-	TRBJ1-2	-	ASSRGGDYGYT
TRBV4-1	-	TRBJ2-3	-	ASSSGVSTDTQY
TRBV6-1	-	TRBJ2-7	TRBD1	ASSEAGDSISEQY
TRBV9	few	TRBJ1-1	-	ASGELNTEAF
TRBV5-4	-	TRBJ2-3	-	ASSLSGRTDTQY
TRBV25-1	-	TRBJ1-1	TRBD1	ASRAGTANTEAF
TRBV30	-	TRBJ2-2	TRBD1	AWKGQVNTGELF
TRBV29-1	few	TRBJ2-7	TRBD1	SVIGQGIDEQY
TRBV7-5	-	TRBJ1-6	-	ARSLCKPNSPLH
TRBV6-4	-	TRBJ1-1	TRBD1	ASSQDRLSTEAF
TRBV6-5	few	TRBJ1-4	-	ASSYSRDTGEKLF
TRBV7-9	few	TRBJ1-2	-	ASSLQGRWEGYT
TRBV18	-	TRBJ2-1	TRBD2	ASSPASGYDEQF
TRBV30	-	TRBJ2-5	-	ASRVKGGEQY
TRBV6-5	few	TRBJ1-1	TRBD1	ASRAGGLNTEAF
TRBV5-1	-	TRBJ2-5	-	ASSVPGGGETQY
TRBV5-1	-	TRBJ1-2	TRBD1	ASSLGTGDYGYT
TRBV5-6	few	TRBJ1-2	-	ASSVGAYGYT
TRBV19	-	TRBJ1-1	TRBD1	ASITRDREAF
TRBV5-1	-	TRBJ1-5	-	ASSLGVEGNQPQH
TRBV6-5	few	TRBJ1-5	TRBD1	ASSLGQGGNQPQH
TRBV5-6	-	TRBJ2-7	-	ASSLKPGYEQY
TRBV6-1	few	TRBJ2-3	-	ASKITDTQY
TRBV30	-	TRBJ1-1	-	AWSGRVGAEAF
TRBV10-3	-	TRBJ2-7	-	AITPDLRKGRQY
TRBV10-3	-	TRBJ2-6	-	AISGTRAGANVLT
TRBV5-1	few	TRBJ2-7	TRBD2	ASSLPSGRSEEQY
TRBV28	-	TRBJ2-7	TRBD1	ASSFGTGFYEQY
TRBV6-1	once	TRBJ2-7	TRBD1	ASSVGDRPSKEQY
TRBV19	few	TRBJ1-5	TRBD1	ASIPSGQPNQPQH
TRBV11-3	-	TRBJ2-5	TRBD2	ASSSRTGGQIEETQY
TRBV5-1	-	TRBJ2-1	TRBD2	ASSLDGGSSYNEQF
TRBV7-3	few	TRBJ2-3	-	ASSLADTQY
TRBV2	-	TRBJ2-5	TRBD2	ASSEALGGGRFETQY
TRBV11-2	-	TRBJ2-4	TRBD1	ASSPQTTGDIQY
TRBV4-2	-	TRBJ1-1	-	ASSQDLYTEAF
TRBV27	-	TRBJ2-2	TRBD1	ASSGQGAGELF
TRBV19	few	TRBJ1-2	-	ASSGQQGNYGYT
TRBV10-3	-	TRBJ2-1	TRBD1	AISERDRVGEQF
TRBV5-1	-	TRBJ2-7	TRBD2	ASSSALAAGSYEQY
TRBV5-1	-	TRBJ2-5	TRBD1	ASSTSGTGVETQY
TRBV27	once	TRBJ2-5	TRBD1	ASSWDRETQY
TRBV11-2	-	TRBJ1-2	-	ASSLESRANYGYT
TRBV7-2	-	TRBJ2-1	TRBD2	ASRRSGRAVEQF
TRBV19	-	TRBJ1-5	TRBD1	ASSEGTVPDQPQH
TRBV28	-	TRBJ2-3	-	ASSPGGQGRDTQY
TRBV28	-	TRBJ2-5	-	ASSPGRQETQY
TRBV11-3	-	TRBJ2-7	TRBD2	ASSSGLAGVREQY
TRBV6-4	-	TRBJ1-1	-	ASSAGRDTEAF
TRBV5-1	-	TRBJ1-2	-	ASSPSGDYGYT
TRBV6-5	-	TRBJ2-7	TRBD1	ASRRQGSYEQY
TRBV30	-	TRBJ1-6	TRBD1	ACSTDRGVNSPLH
TRBV7-9	-	TRBJ1-4	-	ASSVRVGEKLF
TRBV2	-	TRBJ2-7	-	ASSGGTGYEQY
TRBV2	-	TRBJ2-7	TRBD1	ASRRTGGYEQY
TRBV5-1	-	TRBJ2-7	TRBD1	ASSPGTGGDEQY
TRBV2	few	TRBJ1-2	-	ASSETGYGYT